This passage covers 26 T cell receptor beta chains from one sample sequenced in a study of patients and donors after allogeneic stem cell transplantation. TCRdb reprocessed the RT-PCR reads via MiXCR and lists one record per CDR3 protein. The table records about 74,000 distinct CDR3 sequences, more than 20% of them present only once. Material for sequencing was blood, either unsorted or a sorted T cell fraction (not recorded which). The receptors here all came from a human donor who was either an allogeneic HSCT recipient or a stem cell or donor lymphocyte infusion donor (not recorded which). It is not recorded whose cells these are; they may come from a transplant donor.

The CDR3 DNA reads as TGTGCCAGCAGCTTAAATTTTTTGGGGGGCTGCGGCTACACCTTC. Protein product: CASSLNFLGGCGYTF. This rearrangement joins TRBV7-9 to TRBJ1-2; D possibly corresponds to TRBD1 (6 bases). Trimming cost V 2 bases and J 8 bases, with 18 bases left between them. The CDR3 is made up of 15 amino acids. Per germline, CDR1 SEHNR and CDR2 FQNEAQ (reference sequence).

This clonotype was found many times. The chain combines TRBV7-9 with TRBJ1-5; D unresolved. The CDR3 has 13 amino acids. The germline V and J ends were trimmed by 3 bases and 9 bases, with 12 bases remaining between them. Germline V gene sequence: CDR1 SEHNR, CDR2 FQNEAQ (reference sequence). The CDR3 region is CASSLGGDRPQHF. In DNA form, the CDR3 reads TGTGCCAGCAGCTTGGGAGGAGATCGGCCCCAGCATTTT.

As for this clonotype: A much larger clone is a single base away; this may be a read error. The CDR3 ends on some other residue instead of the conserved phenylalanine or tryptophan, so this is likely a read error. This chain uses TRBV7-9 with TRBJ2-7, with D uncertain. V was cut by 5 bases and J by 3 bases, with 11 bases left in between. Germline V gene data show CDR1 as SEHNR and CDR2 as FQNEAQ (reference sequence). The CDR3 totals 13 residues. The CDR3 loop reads CASSLQADYEQYS. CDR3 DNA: TGTGCCAGCAGCCTGCAGGCCGACTACGAGCAGTACTCC.

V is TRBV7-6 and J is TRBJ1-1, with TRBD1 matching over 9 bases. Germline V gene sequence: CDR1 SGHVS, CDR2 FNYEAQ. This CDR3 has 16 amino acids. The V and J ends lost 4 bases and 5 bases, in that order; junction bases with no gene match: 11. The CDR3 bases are TGTGCCAGCAGCTACAGGACAGGGGCCAAGGGGACTGAAGCTTTCTTT. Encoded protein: CASSYRTGAKGTEAFF.

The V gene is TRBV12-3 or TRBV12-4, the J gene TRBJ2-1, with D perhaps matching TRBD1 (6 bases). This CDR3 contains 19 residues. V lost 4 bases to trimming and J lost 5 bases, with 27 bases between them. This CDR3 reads CASSSLVQGPQTKDNEQFF. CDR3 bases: TGTGCCAGCAGTTCCCTAGTACAGGGACCCCAAACTAAAGACAATGAGCAGTTCTTC.

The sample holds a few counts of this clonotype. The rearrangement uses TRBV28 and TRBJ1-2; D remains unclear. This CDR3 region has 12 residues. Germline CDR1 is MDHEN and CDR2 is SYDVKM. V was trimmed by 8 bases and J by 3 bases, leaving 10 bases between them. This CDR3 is CASGRVYYGYTF. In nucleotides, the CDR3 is TGTGCCAGCGGAAGGGTTTACTATGGCTACACCTTC.

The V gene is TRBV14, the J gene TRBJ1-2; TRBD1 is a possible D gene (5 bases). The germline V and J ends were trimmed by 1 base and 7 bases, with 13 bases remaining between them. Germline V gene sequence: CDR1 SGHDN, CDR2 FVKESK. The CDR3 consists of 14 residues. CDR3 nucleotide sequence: TGTGCCAGCAGCCAAGGGAGAGGGGCCGGTGGCTACACCTTC. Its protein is CASSQGRGAGGYTF. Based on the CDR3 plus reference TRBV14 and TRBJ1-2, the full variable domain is EAGVTQFPSHSVIEKGQTVTLRCDPISGHDNLYWYRRVMGKEIKFLLHFVKESKQDESGMPNNRFLAERTGGTYSTLKVQPAELEDSGVYFCASSQGRGAGGYTFGSGTRLTVV.

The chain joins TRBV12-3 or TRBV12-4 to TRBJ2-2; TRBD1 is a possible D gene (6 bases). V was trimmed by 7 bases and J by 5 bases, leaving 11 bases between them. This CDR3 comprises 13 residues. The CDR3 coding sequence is TGTGCCAGCACCCCAGGGGAAACCGGGGAGCTGTTTTTT. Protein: CASTPGETGELFF.

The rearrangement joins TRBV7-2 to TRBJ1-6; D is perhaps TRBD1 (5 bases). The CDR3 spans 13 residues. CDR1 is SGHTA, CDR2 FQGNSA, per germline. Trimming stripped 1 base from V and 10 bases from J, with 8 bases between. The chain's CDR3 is CASSLGWGSPLHF. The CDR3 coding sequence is TGTGCCAGCAGCTTAGGTTGGGGCTCACCCCTCCACTTT.

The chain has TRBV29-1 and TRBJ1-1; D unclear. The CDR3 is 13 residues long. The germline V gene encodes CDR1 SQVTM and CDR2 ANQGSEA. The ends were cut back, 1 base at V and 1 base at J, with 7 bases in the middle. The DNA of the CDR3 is TGCAGCGTTGAAGTAAAAGAGAACACTGAAGCTTTCTTT. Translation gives CSVEVKENTEAFF. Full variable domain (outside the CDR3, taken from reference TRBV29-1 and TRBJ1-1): SAVISQKPSRDICQRGTSLTIQCQVDSQVTMMFWYRQQPGQSLTLIATANQGSEATYESGFVIDKFPISRPNLTFSTLTVSNMSPEDSSIYLCSVEVKENTEAFFGQGTRLTVV.

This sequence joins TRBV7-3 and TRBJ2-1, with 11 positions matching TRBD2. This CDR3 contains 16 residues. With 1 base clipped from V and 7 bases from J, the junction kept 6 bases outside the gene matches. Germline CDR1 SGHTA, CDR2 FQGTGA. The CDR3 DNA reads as TGTGCCAGCAGCTTAAGTAGCGGGGGGGCATATAATGAGCAGTTCTTC. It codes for CASSLSSGGAYNEQFF. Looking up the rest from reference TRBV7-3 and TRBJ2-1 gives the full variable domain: GAGVSQTPSNKVTEKGKYVELRCDPISGHTALYWYRQSLGQGPEFLIYFQGTGAADDSGLPNDRFFAVRPEGSVSTLKIQRTERGDSAVYLCASSLSSGGAYNEQFFGPGTRLTVL.

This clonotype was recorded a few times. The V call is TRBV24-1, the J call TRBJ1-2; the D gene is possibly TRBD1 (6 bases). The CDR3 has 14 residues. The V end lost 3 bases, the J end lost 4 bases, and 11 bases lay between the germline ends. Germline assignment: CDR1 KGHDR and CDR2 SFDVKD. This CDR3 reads CATSDGGLLYGYTF. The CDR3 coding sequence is TGTGCCACCAGTGATGGGGGGCTACTCTATGGCTACACCTTC.

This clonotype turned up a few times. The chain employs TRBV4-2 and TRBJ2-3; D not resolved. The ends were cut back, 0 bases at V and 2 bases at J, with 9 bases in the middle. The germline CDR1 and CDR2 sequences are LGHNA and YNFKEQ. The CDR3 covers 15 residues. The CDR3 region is CASSQELDYTDTQYF. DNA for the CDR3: TGTGCCAGCAGCCAAGAGTTGGATTACACAGATACGCAGTATTTT.

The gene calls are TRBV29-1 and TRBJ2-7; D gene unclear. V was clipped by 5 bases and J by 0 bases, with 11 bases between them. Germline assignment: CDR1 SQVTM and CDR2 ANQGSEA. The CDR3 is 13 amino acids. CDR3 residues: CSVRRTISYEQYF. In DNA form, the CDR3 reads TGCAGCGTTAGGCGCACGATCTCCTACGAGCAGTACTTC.

This CDR3 is CASSQSGTVPYEQYF. The CDR3 DNA reads as TGTGCCAGCAGCCAATCCGGGACCGTACCCTACGAGCAGTACTTC. This chain links TRBV3-1 with TRBJ2-7; the D call may be TRBD1 or TRBD2 (5 bases each). Germline CDR1 LGHDT, CDR2 YNNKEL (reference sequence). Trimming took 2 bases from V and 2 from J, leaving 13 bases between them. This CDR3 region has 15 residues.

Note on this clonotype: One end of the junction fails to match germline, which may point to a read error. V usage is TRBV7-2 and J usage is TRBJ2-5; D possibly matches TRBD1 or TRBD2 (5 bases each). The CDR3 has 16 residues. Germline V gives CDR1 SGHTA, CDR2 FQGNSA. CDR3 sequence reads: CANSLVRDPSVETQYF. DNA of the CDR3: TGTGCCAACAGCTTAGTTCGGGACCCGAGCGTTGAGACCCAGTACTTC. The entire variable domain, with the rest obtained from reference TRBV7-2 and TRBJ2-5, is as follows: GAGVSQSPSNKVTEKGKDVELRCDPISGHTALYWYRQSLGQGLEFLIYFQGNSAPDKSGLPSDRFSAERTGGSVSTLTIQRTQQEDSAVYLCANSLVRDPSVETQYFGPGTRLLVL.

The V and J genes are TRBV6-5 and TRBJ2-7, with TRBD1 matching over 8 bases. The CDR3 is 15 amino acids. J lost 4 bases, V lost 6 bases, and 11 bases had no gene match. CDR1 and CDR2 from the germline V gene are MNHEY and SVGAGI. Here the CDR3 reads CASSLDREGWYEQYF. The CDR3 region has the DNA TGTGCCAGCAGCCTGGACAGGGAAGGTTGGTACGAGCAGTACTTC.

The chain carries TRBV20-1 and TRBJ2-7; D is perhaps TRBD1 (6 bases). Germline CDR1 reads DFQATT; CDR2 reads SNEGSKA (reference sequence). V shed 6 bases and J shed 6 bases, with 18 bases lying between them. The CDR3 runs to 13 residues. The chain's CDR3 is CSAPTGQKGEQYF. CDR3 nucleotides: TGCAGTGCCCCAACTGGACAGAAGGGCGAGCAGTACTTC.

Here the CDR3 reads CASSSVTGRGNQPQHF. The CDR3 region has the DNA TGTGCCAGCAGCTCCGTTACAGGACGGGGCAATCAGCCCCAGCATTTT. V is TRBV7-9 and J is TRBJ1-5; TRBD1 is a possible D gene (5 bases). Deletions cut 4 bases from V and 2 bases from J, with 15 bases between. In germline, CDR1 is SEHNR, CDR2 FQNEAQ (reference sequence). There are 16 residues in the CDR3.

The CDR3 loop reads CASSWSYYPSEAFF. The CDR3 coding sequence is TGCGCCAGCAGCTGGAGCTATTACCCCTCTGAAGCTTTCTTT. J is TRBJ1-1 and V is TRBV5-1, with D unresolved. The V end lost 3 bases, the J end lost 6 bases, and 15 bases lay between the germline ends. Looked up from germline, CDR1 is SGHRS and CDR2 is YFSETQ. This CDR3 has 14 amino acids.

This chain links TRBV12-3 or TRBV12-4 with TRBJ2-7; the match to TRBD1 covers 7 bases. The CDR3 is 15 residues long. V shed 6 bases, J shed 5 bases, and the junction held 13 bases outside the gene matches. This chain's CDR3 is CASSPRQGVFNEQYF. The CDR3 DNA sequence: TGTGCCAGCAGCCCCAGACAGGGCGTATTCAACGAGCAGTACTTC.

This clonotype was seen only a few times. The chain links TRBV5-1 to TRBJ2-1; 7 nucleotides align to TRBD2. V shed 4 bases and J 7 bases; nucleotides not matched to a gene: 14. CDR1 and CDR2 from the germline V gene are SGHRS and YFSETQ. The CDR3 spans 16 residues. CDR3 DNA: TGCGCCAGCAGCCTGCCCCCCGAGACTAGCCGAAATGAGCAGTTCTTC. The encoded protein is CASSLPPETSRNEQFF.

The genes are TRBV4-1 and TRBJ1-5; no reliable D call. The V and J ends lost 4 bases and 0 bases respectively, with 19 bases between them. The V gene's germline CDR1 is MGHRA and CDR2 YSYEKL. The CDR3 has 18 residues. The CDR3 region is CASSLKPEGPYSNQPQHF. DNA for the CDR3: TGCGCCAGCAGCCTTAAACCCGAAGGGCCTTATAGCAATCAGCCCCAGCATTTT.

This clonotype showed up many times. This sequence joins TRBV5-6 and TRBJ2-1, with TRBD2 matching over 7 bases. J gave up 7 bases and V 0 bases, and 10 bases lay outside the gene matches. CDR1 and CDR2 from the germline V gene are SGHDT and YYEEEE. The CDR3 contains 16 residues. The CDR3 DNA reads TGTGCCAGCAGCTTGGTTTTGCGGGAGAGGGTAAATGAGCAGTTCTTC. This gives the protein CASSLVLRERVNEQFF.

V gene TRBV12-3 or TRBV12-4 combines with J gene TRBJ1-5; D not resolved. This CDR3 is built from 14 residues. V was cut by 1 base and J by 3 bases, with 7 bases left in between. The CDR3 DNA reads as TGTGCCAGCAGTTTAGGCAGTCCCAATCAGCCCCAGCATTTT. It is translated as CASSLGSPNQPQHF.

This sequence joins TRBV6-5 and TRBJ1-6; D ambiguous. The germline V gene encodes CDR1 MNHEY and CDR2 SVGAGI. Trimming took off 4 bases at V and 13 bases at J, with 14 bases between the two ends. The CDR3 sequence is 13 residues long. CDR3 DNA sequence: TGTGCCAGCAGTTCTCCCGGCGTCACCCCCCTCCACTTT. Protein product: CASSSPGVTPLHF.